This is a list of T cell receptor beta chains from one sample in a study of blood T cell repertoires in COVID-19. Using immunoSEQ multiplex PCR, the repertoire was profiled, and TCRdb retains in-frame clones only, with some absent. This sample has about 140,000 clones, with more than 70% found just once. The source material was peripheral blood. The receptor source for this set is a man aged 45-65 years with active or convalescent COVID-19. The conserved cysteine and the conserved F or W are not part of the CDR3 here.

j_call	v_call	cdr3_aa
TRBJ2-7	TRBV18	ASSRLGRVSEQY
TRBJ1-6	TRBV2	ASSGQGSSYNSPLH
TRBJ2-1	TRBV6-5	ASSSSGIYNEQF
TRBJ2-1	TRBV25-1	ASRGTSGRANEQF
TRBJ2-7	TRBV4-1	ASSQVSSYEQY
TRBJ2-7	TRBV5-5	ASSLGGTSGLYEQY
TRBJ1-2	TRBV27	ASSLSPSTANYGYT
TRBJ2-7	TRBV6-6	ASSYTDGAYEQY
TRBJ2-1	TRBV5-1	ASSSGTSGSIEQF
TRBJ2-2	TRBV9	ASSSGSGGELF
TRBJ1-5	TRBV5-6	ASSLLGGSQPQH
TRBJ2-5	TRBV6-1	ASSEGANGETQY
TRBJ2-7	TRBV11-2	ASSRQGGPYEQY
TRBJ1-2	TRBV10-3	AISESGGSGGYT
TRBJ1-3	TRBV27	ASSGTGKLLSGNTIY
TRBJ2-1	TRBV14	ASSQVLAASNEQF
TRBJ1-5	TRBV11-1	ASSSGINQPQH
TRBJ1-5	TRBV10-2	ASSPRDRGNQPQH
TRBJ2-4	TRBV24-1	ATGDRADIQY
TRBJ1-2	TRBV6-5	ASRREGGGYT
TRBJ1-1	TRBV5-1	ASSSSMNTEAF
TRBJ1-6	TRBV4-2	ASSQDDDRGISPLH
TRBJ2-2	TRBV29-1	SVSLAANTGELF
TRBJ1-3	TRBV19	ASSHPTGSGNTIY
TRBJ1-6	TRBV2	ASRPGARSYNSPLH
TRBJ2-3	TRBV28	ASSLVGGSTDTQY
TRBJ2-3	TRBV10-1	ASRGTGTDTQY
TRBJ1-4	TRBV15	ATSGRARANEKLF
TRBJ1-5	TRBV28	ASSLDRGGRNQPQH
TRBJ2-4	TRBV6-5	ASSSLSQENIQY
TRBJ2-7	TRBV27	ASSLVAGGVYEQY
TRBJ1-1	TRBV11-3	ASSLETTGEAF
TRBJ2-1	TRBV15	ATSGLASNEQF
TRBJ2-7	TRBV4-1	ASSQSGTGVSSGTYEQY
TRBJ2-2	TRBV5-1	ASTTTSGRPGELF
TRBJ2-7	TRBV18	ASSTGGGTYEQY
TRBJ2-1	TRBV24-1	ATSDYTPLAGRRSNEQF
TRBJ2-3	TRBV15	ATSRGQGSPDTQY
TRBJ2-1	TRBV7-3	ASSFDRASYNEQF
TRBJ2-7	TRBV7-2	ASSLYVTSGSYEQY
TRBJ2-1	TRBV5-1	ASSALTSFNEQF
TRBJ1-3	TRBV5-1	ASSLAGLSISGNTIY
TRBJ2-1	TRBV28	ASSNYRLGSGGNEQF
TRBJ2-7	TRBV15	ATSSNLAGGAYEQY
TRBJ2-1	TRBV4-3	ASSRANNEQF
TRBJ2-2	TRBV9	ASSVAGHLTGELF
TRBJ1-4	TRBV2	ASRAGTGSVKLF
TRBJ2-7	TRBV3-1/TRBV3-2	ASSQGERTGNYEQY
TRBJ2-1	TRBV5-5	ASSPMGLAGGVNNEQF
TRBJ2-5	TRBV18	ASSPLKTGPQETQY
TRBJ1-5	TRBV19	ASRERVGDGQPQH
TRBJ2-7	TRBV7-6	ASSPSRDMNYEQY
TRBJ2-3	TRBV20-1	SASRGQLSTDTQY
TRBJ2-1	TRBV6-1	ASSEAWTSGASI